Following are 26 T cell receptor beta chains from one sample sequenced in a study of PD-L1 blockade in urothelial cancer. Profiled with immunoSEQ multiplex PCR; TCRdb holds only in-frame clones, not every one. The profile shows more than 80,000 clones, 82% of them singletons. The sequencing here drew on PBMCs, taken around atezolizumab (anti-PD-L1) treatment. The source is a man between 65 and 79 years old with urothelial cancer.

The chain couples TRBV30 to TRBJ1-2; 10 bases fit TRBD1. V dropped 2 bases and J dropped 5; count of bases not matched to a gene: 8. CDR3 length: 15 residues. Germline CDR1 reads GTSNPN; CDR2 reads SVGIG (reference sequence). The CDR3 DNA follows: TGTGCCTGGAGTTTAGGACAGGGGGAAAATTATGGCTACACCTTC. This translates into CAWSLGQGENYGYTF.

The chain has TRBV10-3 and TRBJ2-1; TRBD2 agrees at 8 bases. The germline V gene has CDR1 ENHRY and CDR2 SYGVKD. Trimming at V came to 4 bases and at J to 0 bases, leaving 8 bases not matched to a gene. This CDR3 contains 17 residues. The CDR3 DNA reads as TGTGCCATCAGTGGGGGCGGGGGGTCGAGCTCCTACAATGAGCAGTTCTTC. This codes for CAISGGGGSSSYNEQFF.

The chain recombines TRBV5-1 with TRBJ2-5, with D maybe TRBD2 (7 bases). V lost 1 base, J lost 5 bases, and 15 bases lay in between. The CDR3 runs 15 residues. Germline loops: CDR1 SGHRS, CDR2 YFSETQ. In DNA, the CDR3 is TGCGCCAGCAGCTTGAGGGGGGGCGTATGGGAGACCCAGTACTTC. It is translated as CASSLRGGVWETQYF.

In its sample, this clone was seen once. The chain carries TRBV29-1 and TRBJ1-4, with a tentative D call TRBD1 (5 bases). The CDR3 totals 11 residues. With 5 bases removed from V and 10 bases from J, the gap between germline ends came to 11 bases. Germline V gives CDR1 SQVTM, CDR2 ANQGSEA. CDR3 bases: TGCAGCGTTAGAGCGGGGGGAAAACTGTTTTTT. Translating gives CSVRAGGKLFF.

The chain joins TRBV5-1 to TRBJ2-5; TRBD2 matches 11 bases. The CDR3 has 16 residues. Per germline, CDR1 SGHRS and CDR2 YFSETQ. V was pared by 0 bases and J by 5 bases, with 6 bases of the junction left unmatched. Here the CDR3 reads CASSLGLAGGGETQYF. Here the CDR3 DNA reads TGCGCCAGCAGCTTGGGGCTAGCGGGAGGAGGTGAGACCCAGTACTTC.

The chain joins TRBV27 to TRBJ1-2; D not resolved. Trimming took 5 bases from V and 7 from J, leaving 14 bases between them. This CDR3 has 13 residues. Germline V gene lookup returns CDR1 MNHEY and CDR2 SMNVEV (reference sequence). The CDR3 reads CASSRGLGSGYTF. CDR3 sequence (DNA): TGTGCCAGCAGTCGCGGGCTAGGAAGTGGCTACACCTTC.

The chain is built from TRBV19 and TRBJ1-2; D is ambiguous. V was cut by 3 bases and J by 0 bases, with 14 bases left in between. Germline V gives CDR1 LNHDA, CDR2 SQIVND (reference sequence). The CDR3 contains 16 residues. CDR3 nucleotide sequence: TGTGCCAGTAGTATTCTTCGGGTCCAAGCTAACTATGGCTACACCTTC. Its translation is CASSILRVQANYGYTF. Based on the CDR3 plus reference TRBV19 and TRBJ1-2, the full variable domain is DGGITQSPKYLFRKEGQNVTLSCEQNLNHDAMYWYRQDPGQGLRLIYYSQIVNDFQKGDIAEGYSVSREKKESFPLTVTSAQKNPTAFYLCASSILRVQANYGYTFGSGTRLTVV.

V and J are TRBV6-6 and TRBJ1-1; D might be TRBD1 (5 bases). The CDR3 is 13 amino acids. Per germline, CDR1 MNHNY and CDR2 SVGAGI (reference sequence). V gave up 2 bases and J gave up 4 bases, with 8 bases separating them. The CDR3 coding sequence is TGTGCCAGCAGTTACAGGGGTGGCACTGAAGCTTTCTTT. It specifies CASSYRGGTEAFF.

The genes are TRBV9 and TRBJ1-1; D is possibly TRBD1 (6 bases). Germline assignment: CDR1 SGDLS and CDR2 YYNGEE. The CDR3 covers 13 residues. V lost 4 bases, J lost 7 bases, and 14 bases lay in between. The CDR3 sequence: CASSSRGGYEAFF. DNA for the CDR3: TGTGCCAGCAGCTCCCGGGGGGGCTATGAAGCTTTCTTT.

This chain joins TRBV6-6 and TRBJ2-1; D call uncertain. The V gene lost 0 bases and the J gene lost 6 bases, with 9 bases spanning the gap. CDR3 length: 14 residues. The germline CDR1 and CDR2 sequences are MNHNY and SVGAGI (reference sequence). The CDR3 region has the DNA TGTGCCAGCAGTTACTCGGCGGAAGCCAATGAGCAGTTCTTC. Amino acids: CASSYSAEANEQFF.

The rearrangement links TRBV7-2 to TRBJ2-3; D uncertain. V lost 5 bases, J lost 6 bases, and 9 bases lay in between. Germline CDR1 SGHTA, CDR2 FQGNSA. CDR3 length equals 12 residues. For the CDR3, the DNA is TGTGCCAGCAGCCCAAGAGGCGATACGCAGTATTTT. Translation: CASSPRGDTQYF.

This clone was detected only once. J is TRBJ1-1 and V is TRBV6-1; D uncertain. Trimming removed 2 bases from V and 4 bases from J, with 8 bases in between. The CDR3 loop spans 13 amino acids. The V gene's germline CDR1 is MNHNS and CDR2 SASEGT. This CDR3 is CASSESPVTEAFF. In DNA form, the CDR3 reads TGTGCCAGCAGTGAATCCCCCGTCACTGAAGCTTTCTTT.

This chain links TRBV7-6 with TRBJ2-3; 8 bases agree with TRBD2. Trimming removed 3 bases from V and 5 bases from J; junction bases left unmatched: 13. From germline, CDR1 is SGHVS and CDR2 FNYEAQ. CDR3 length: 17 residues. CDR3 sequence: CASSFTLRGGREDTQYF. The DNA of the CDR3 is TGTGCCAGCAGCTTCACCCTCCGGGGGGGCCGGGAAGATACGCAGTATTTT.

This clone has only one observation. V and J are TRBV18 and TRBJ1-5, with unresolved D. Germline V gives CDR1 KGHSH, CDR2 LQKENI. Trimming left V 5 bases short and J 4 bases short, with 6 bases between. The CDR3 consists of 12 residues. This CDR3 reads CASSNGNQPQHF. The CDR3 bases are TGTGCCAGCTCAAACGGTAATCAGCCCCAGCATTTT.

The CDR3 DNA reads as TGTGCCAGCAGCGTAGCGCAGGCGAGCAATCAGCCCCAGCATTTT. Translated, it gives CASSVAQASNQPQHF. This chain links TRBV9 with TRBJ1-5; the D is unclear. The CDR3 runs 15 residues. CDR1 is SGDLS and CDR2 is YYNGEE in the germline V gene. V was cut by 0 bases and J by 1 base, with 8 bases left in between. The variable domain in full, completed from reference TRBV9 and TRBJ1-5, reads DSGVTQTPKHLITATGQRVTLRCSPRSGDLSVYWYQQSLDQGLQFLIQYYNGEERAKGNILERFSAQQFPDLHSELNLSSLELGDSALYFCASSVAQASNQPQHFGDGTRLSIL.

V is TRBV19 and J is TRBJ2-1; D unresolved. The CDR3 has 14 amino acids. CDR1 is LNHDA, CDR2 SQIVND, per germline (reference sequence). V lost 3 bases and J 4 bases, leaving 10 bases between the germline ends. The CDR3 is CASSIPVPYNEQFF. The DNA of the CDR3 is TGTGCCAGTAGTATTCCGGTCCCTTACAATGAGCAGTTCTTC.

The J gene is TRBJ2-5, the V gene TRBV5-6; D not resolved. The CDR3 sequence is 11 residues long. V gave up 3 bases and J gave up 4 bases, with 4 bases separating them. Germline V gene data show CDR1 as SGHDT and CDR2 as YYEEEE. The DNA of the CDR3 is TGTGCCAGCAGCTCCAGAGAGACCCAGTACTTC. Its translation is CASSSRETQYF.

The rearrangement links TRBV5-1 to TRBJ2-5, with TRBD1 identical over 8 bases. The CDR3 runs 15 residues. Germline V gene sequence: CDR1 SGHRS, CDR2 YFSETQ. V gave up 6 bases and J gave up 5 bases; unmatched junction bases: 12. CDR3: CASIMGRGRSETQYF. DNA for the CDR3: TGCGCCAGCATCATGGGCAGGGGGCGCTCGGAGACCCAGTACTTC.

This chain uses TRBV7-9 with TRBJ1-2; maybe TRBD1 (5 bases). The CDR3 totals 15 residues. Germline CDR1 reads SEHNR; CDR2 reads FQNEAQ (reference sequence). Trimming took off 6 bases at V and 2 bases at J, with 16 bases between the two ends. This CDR3 reads CASRAGVEGNYGYTF. The CDR3 DNA sequence: TGTGCCAGCAGGGCGGGGGTAGAGGGGAACTATGGCTACACCTTC. Supplemented by reference TRBV7-9 and TRBJ1-2, the full variable domain reads DTGVSQNPRHKITKRGQNVTFRCDPISEHNRLYWYRQTLGQGPEFLTYFQNEAQLEKSRLLSDRFSAERPKGSFSTLEIQRTEQGDSAMYLCASRAGVEGNYGYTFGSGTRLTVV.

V and J are TRBV9 and TRBJ2-1; 7 positions agree with TRBD1. Germline values: CDR1 SGDLS, CDR2 YYNGEE. V dropped 4 bases and J dropped 8; count of bases not matched to a gene: 9. The CDR3 is 14 residues long. Here the CDR3 reads CASSYREGGYEQFF. CDR3 in DNA: TGTGCCAGCAGCTACCGGGAAGGGGGCTATGAGCAGTTCTTC.

This clone has a single count. J is TRBJ2-6 and V is TRBV5-4, with 8 bases identical to TRBD1. Per germline, CDR1 SGHNT and CDR2 YYREEE (reference sequence). V shed 4 bases, J shed 1 base, and the junction held 10 bases outside the gene matches. This CDR3 is 18 amino acids long. The CDR3 protein is CASSPTGGLGSGANVLTF. The CDR3 nucleotides are TGTGCCAGCAGCCCCACAGGGGGGTTGGGGTCTGGGGCCAACGTCCTGACTTTC.

The chain combines TRBV7-9 with TRBJ2-7; D remains unclear. V shed 1 base and J shed 0 bases, with 7 bases lying between them. CDR1 and CDR2 from the germline V gene are SEHNR and FQNEAQ (reference sequence). The length of the CDR3 is 14 residues. The CDR3 region has the DNA TGTGCCAGCAGCTTAGACAGTTCCTCCTACGAGCAGTACTTC. This sequence encodes CASSLDSSSYEQYF.

The chain is built from TRBV30 and TRBJ2-3; 12 bases match TRBD2. V trimming: 0 bases; J trimming: 2 bases; junction bases outside the gene matches: 9. CDR1 and CDR2 from the germline V gene are GTSNPN and SVGIG (reference sequence). The CDR3 totals 18 residues. This CDR3 is CAWSVRETSGGYTDTQYF. DNA for the CDR3: TGTGCCTGGAGTGTACGGGAGACTAGCGGGGGATACACAGATACGCAGTATTTT.

This clone counts as medium-sized. The chain uses TRBV11-2 and TRBJ2-2; 14 positions agree with TRBD2. CDR1 SGHAT and CDR2 FQNNGV come from the germline V gene. J gave up 3 bases and V 1 base, and 4 bases lay outside the gene matches. The CDR3 is 18 residues long. CDR3 in amino acids: CASSLGGLAGAYTGELFF. The CDR3 region has the DNA TGTGCCAGCAGCTTAGGGGGACTAGCGGGGGCCTACACCGGGGAGCTGTTTTTT.

The V and J genes are TRBV29-1 and TRBJ2-2, with 8 bases aligning to TRBD2. J was trimmed by 0 bases and V by 6 bases; bases with no gene match: 3. The CDR3 contains 14 residues. CDR1 is SQVTM, CDR2 ANQGSEA, per germline. Here the CDR3 DNA reads TGCAGCGTGGGAGCGGGGGCGAACACCGGGGAGCTGTTTTTT. It codes for CSVGAGANTGELFF.

The V and J genes are TRBV19 and TRBJ1-5; TRBD1 aligns across 9 bases. CDR1 and CDR2 from the germline V gene are LNHDA and SQIVND (reference sequence). The CDR3 totals 15 residues. V was clipped by 3 bases and J by 4 bases; unmatched bases: 4. The CDR3 is CASSMEQGANQPQHF. In DNA form, the CDR3 reads TGTGCCAGTAGTATGGAACAGGGGGCAAATCAGCCCCAGCATTTT.